Listed here are 25 T cell receptor beta chains from one sample, sequenced in a study of shared clonotypes between healthy human individuals. Method: immunoSEQ multiplex PCR; TCRdb's copy keeps in-frame clones and lacks some. The sample has approximately 470,000 clones, around 80% seen once. The sequenced sample was PBMCs. These TCRs come from a woman in her thirties or forties in good health. Some clones in this sample may be carry-over from other donors' samples.

About this clone itself: A read error may explain this, as a much larger clone is one base away. The genes are TRBV4-3 and TRBJ1-1, with a tentative D call TRBD1 (6 bases). The CDR3 is 14 amino acids. The V and J ends lost 3 bases and 10 bases respectively, with 18 bases between them. CDR1 is LGHNA, CDR2 YSLEER, per germline. CDR3 DNA sequence: TGCGCCAGCAGCCAGACCAGACGGGGGGCGCGAGCTTTCTTT. This gives the protein CASSQTRRGARAFF.

The chain has TRBV11-2 and TRBJ1-2; D is perhaps TRBD1 (6 bases). The CDR3 is made up of 17 amino acids. V gave up 1 base and J gave up 8 bases, with 23 bases separating them. CDR1 and CDR2 from the germline V gene are SGHAT and FQNNGV. The CDR3 nucleotides are TGTGCCAGCAGCTTAGTTTCGCCGGGTCAGGGGATTTACGGCTACACCTTC. Its translation is CASSLVSPGQGIYGYTF.

V gene TRBV7-9 combines with J gene TRBJ2-5, with TRBD2 matching over 10 bases. Gene TRBJ2-7 matches the end of the DNA better, so the J call may be wrong. The germline V gene has CDR1 SEHNR and CDR2 FQNEAQ (reference sequence). CDR3 length: 15 amino acids. The chain's CDR3 is CASSPQGSGGNEQYF. The CDR3, as DNA: TGTGCCAGCAGCCCGCAGGGTAGCGGGGGGAACGAGCAGTACTTC.

The V gene is TRBV7-9, the J gene TRBJ2-7; possible D gene TRBD1, 6 bases. CDR1 is SEHNR and CDR2 is FQNEAQ in the germline V gene (reference sequence). The CDR3 contains 18 residues. V gave up 1 base and J gave up 0 bases, with 19 bases separating them. The CDR3, as DNA: TGTGCCAGCAGCTTAGAAGTCGGCAGGGGCGAGGGCTCCTACGAGCAGTACTTC. The encoded protein is CASSLEVGRGEGSYEQYF.

The chain couples TRBV25-1 to TRBJ1-2, with D maybe TRBD1 (6 bases). Deletions cut 9 bases from V and 4 bases from J, with 18 bases between. Germline V gene sequence: CDR1 MGHDK, CDR2 SYGVNS. The CDR3 loop spans 14 amino acids. The CDR3 region has the DNA TGTGCCAGTCGGTCGGGGGGCAGGGTCTATGGCTACACCTTC. The encoded protein is CASRSGGRVYGYTF.

The table lists this clone with a few counts. The chain uses TRBV7-2 and TRBJ2-7; D not certain. This CDR3 is built from 11 residues. Trimming cost V 2 bases and J 4 bases, with 3 bases left between them. Germline V gene lookup returns CDR1 SGHTA and CDR2 FQGNSA. The CDR3 DNA reads TGTGCCAGCAGCTTATGGTACGAGCAGTACTTC. The encoded protein is CASSLWYEQYF.

Of note for this clone: Other DNA sequences of this sample code for an identical CDR3. The chain has TRBV20-1 and TRBJ2-3; no reliable D call. From germline, CDR1 is DFQATT and CDR2 SNEGSKA (reference sequence). The V and J ends lost 3 bases and 6 bases respectively, with 7 bases between them. CDR3 length equals 11 residues. CDR3 DNA: TGCAGTGCTAGTTTGGGGGATACGCAGTATTTT. It is translated as CSASLGDTQYF.

In this sample, this clone turned up a few times. This chain uses TRBV4-3 with TRBJ2-6; D may be TRBD1 (6 bases). Germline values: CDR1 LGHNA, CDR2 YSLEER. V was shortened by 4 bases and J by 2 bases, with 12 bases between the two germline ends. CDR3 size: 16 residues. DNA for the CDR3: TGCGCCAGCAGCCCATCAACAGGGACTGGGGCCAACGTCCTGACTTTC. This encodes CASSPSTGTGANVLTF.

This clone was seen only once. V usage is TRBV4-1 and J usage is TRBJ1-5; D not resolved. The CDR3 loop spans 18 amino acids. V was shortened by 1 base and J by 4 bases, with 20 bases between the two germline ends. The V gene's germline CDR1 is MGHRA and CDR2 YSYEKL. DNA for the CDR3: TGCGCCAGCAGCCAAGGCCCGGGTCTCTATTTTATTAATCAGCCCCAGCATTTT. Translated, it gives CASSQGPGLYFINQPQHF.

This chain links TRBV6-6 with TRBJ1-3, with 7 bases aligning to TRBD1. Germline lookup yields CDR1 MNHNY and CDR2 SVGAGI (reference sequence). J gave up 0 bases and V 2 bases, and 4 bases lay outside the gene matches. The CDR3 contains 16 residues. The CDR3 region is CASSYGQAYSGNTIYF. CDR3 nucleotides: TGTGCCAGCAGTTACGGACAGGCCTACTCTGGAAACACCATATATTTT.

This chain connects TRBV19 to TRBJ2-2, with 7 positions matching TRBD1. Trimming cost V 7 bases and J 0 bases; bases outside gene matches: 5. CDR1 is LNHDA, CDR2 SQIVND, per germline (reference sequence). The CDR3 extends over 15 amino acids. The CDR3 coding sequence is TGTGCCAGTACCCGGACAGGACCGAACACCGGGGAGCTGTTTTTT. This encodes CASTRTGPNTGELFF.

The CDR3 loop reads CASSDSAGVEGEQFF. Here the CDR3 DNA reads TGTGCCAGCAGTGACTCGGCAGGGGTTGAAGGTGAGCAGTTCTTC. The chain employs TRBV6-4 and TRBJ2-1, with TRBD1 as a possible D gene (6 bases). The CDR3 extends over 15 amino acids. Germline lookup yields CDR1 MRHNA and CDR2 SNTAGT. V gave up 0 bases and J gave up 9 bases, with 15 bases separating them.

This clone was recorded only once. V is TRBV5-5 and J is TRBJ2-7; 9 nucleotides agree with TRBD2. Germline V gene lookup returns CDR1 SGHKS and CDR2 YYEKEE (reference sequence). The CDR3 consists of 15 residues. The V gene end was trimmed by 4 bases and the J gene end by 0 bases; junction bases not matched to a gene: 5. The CDR3: CASSPTSGPSYEQYF. As DNA, the CDR3 is TGTGCCAGCAGCCCGACTAGCGGACCCTCCTACGAGCAGTACTTC.

This sequence joins TRBV28 and TRBJ2-3, with a weak D call TRBD2 (5 bases). The CDR3 is 13 residues long. V lost 4 bases and J 6 bases, leaving 11 bases between the germline ends. CDR1 is MDHEN, CDR2 SYDVKM, per germline. Written as DNA, the CDR3 is TGTGCCAGCAGTTCCAGCACTAGGGATACGCAGTATTTT. Translation: CASSSSTRDTQYF.

The chain recombines TRBV5-1 with TRBJ1-1; D unclear. The V and J ends lost 5 bases and 0 bases respectively, with 8 bases between them. The CDR3 consists of 13 residues. Germline CDR1 and CDR2: SGHRS and YFSETQ. In DNA, the CDR3 is TGCGCCAGCAGTCGCGGCTTGAACACTGAAGCTTTCTTT. This sequence encodes CASSRGLNTEAFF.

The chain links TRBV29-1 to TRBJ2-7; perhaps TRBD2 as D (6 bases). The germline CDR1 and CDR2 sequences are SQVTM and ANQGSEA. This CDR3 comprises 11 residues. Trimming removed 4 bases from V and 5 bases from J, with 9 bases in between. In DNA, the CDR3 is TGCAGCGTTGGGGGGGTCGACGAGCAGTACTTC. Translated: CSVGGVDEQYF.

This clone was observed at least ten times. The V and J genes are TRBV30 and TRBJ2-4, with D perhaps matching TRBD1 or TRBD2 (5 bases each). The germline V and J ends were trimmed by 3 bases and 7 bases, with 13 bases remaining between them. The germline gives CDR1 GTSNPN, CDR2 SVGIG (reference sequence). This CDR3 has 13 residues. Here the CDR3 DNA reads TGTGCCTGGAGAAGCCGGGGCGCTAACATTCAGTACTTC. Translation: CAWRSRGANIQYF.

The chain joins TRBV14 to TRBJ2-2; D gene ambiguous. CDR1 is SGHDN, CDR2 FVKESK, per germline. With 4 bases removed from V and 0 bases from J, the gap between germline ends came to 6 bases. CDR3 length: 14 residues. CDR3 DNA sequence: TGTGCCAGCAGCCGCCCGGCGAACACCGGGGAGCTGTTTTTT. This encodes CASSRPANTGELFF.

The V gene is TRBV11-2, the J gene TRBJ2-7; no clear D gene. Between the trimmed V and J ends, which lost 6 bases and 3 bases, there was a span of 15 bases. CDR3 length: 14 amino acids. Germline V gene data show CDR1 as SGHAT and CDR2 as FQNNGV. The CDR3 protein is CASRAVKADYEQYF. DNA of the CDR3: TGTGCCAGCAGGGCAGTCAAAGCCGACTACGAGCAGTACTTC.

This rearrangement joins TRBV5-1 to TRBJ2-5, with 16 bases matching TRBD2. With V trimmed by 5 bases and J by 5 bases, 9 bases remained unmatched. The CDR3 extends over 17 amino acids. CDR1 SGHRS and CDR2 YFSETQ come from the germline V gene. The CDR3, as DNA: TGCGCCAGCAGTTCCGGGACTAGCGGGAGGGGAAGGGAGACCCAGTACTTC. This gives the protein CASSSGTSGRGRETQYF.

CDR3 in amino acids: CASSEALRGDTQYF. CDR3 DNA sequence: TGTGCCAGCAGTGAAGCCCTCAGAGGAGATACGCAGTATTTT. The rearrangement uses TRBV2 and TRBJ2-3; D unclear. Germline assignment: CDR1 SNHLY and CDR2 FYNNEI. Trimming took 0 bases from V and 5 from J, leaving 9 bases between them. The CDR3 loop spans 14 amino acids.

The rearrangement links TRBV28 to TRBJ1-5, with 12 positions matching TRBD1. Unmatched junction bases numbered 10, after V lost 5 bases and J lost 2 bases. Per the germline V gene, CDR1 is MDHEN and CDR2 is SYDVKM. The CDR3 contains 18 residues. The DNA for the CDR3 is TGTGCCAGCAGTATCCCCGGGACAGGGGGCGGTCGCAATCAGCCCCAGCATTTT. Translation: CASSIPGTGGGRNQPQHF.

The rearrangement uses TRBV28 and TRBJ2-2; D unclear. The germline gives CDR1 MDHEN, CDR2 SYDVKM. V lost 5 bases and J 2 bases, leaving 12 bases between the germline ends. The CDR3 totals 15 residues. The CDR3 DNA sequence: TGTGCCAGCAGTGCCGCCGAGCTCAACACCGGGGAGCTGTTTTTT. This translates into CASSAAELNTGELFF. Complete variable domain (other parts from reference TRBV28 and TRBJ2-2): DVKVTQSSRYLVKRTGEKVFLECVQDMDHENMFWYRQDPGLGLRLIYFSYDVKMKEKGDIPEGYSVSREKKERFSLILESASTNQTSMYLCASSAAELNTGELFFGEGSRLTVL.

The chain has TRBV6-6 and TRBJ1-4, with TRBD1 identical over 7 bases. Germline CDR1 is MNHNY and CDR2 is SVGAGI (reference sequence). The CDR3 is 15 amino acids. J was trimmed by 8 bases and V by 0 bases; bases with no gene match: 6. CDR3 nucleotide sequence: TGTGCCAGCAGTTACTCACAGGGGATCGGGGAAAAACTGTTTTTT. Amino acids: CASSYSQGIGEKLFF.

The chain recombines TRBV7-9 with TRBJ2-7; TRBD1 matches 7 bases. The CDR3 has 10 residues. Germline CDR1 is SEHNR and CDR2 is FQNEAQ (reference sequence). With 11 bases clipped from V and 6 bases from J, the junction kept 4 bases outside the gene matches. The CDR3 spells CAVGGFEQYF. In DNA form, the CDR3 reads TGTGCCGTAGGGGGCTTCGAGCAGTACTTC.